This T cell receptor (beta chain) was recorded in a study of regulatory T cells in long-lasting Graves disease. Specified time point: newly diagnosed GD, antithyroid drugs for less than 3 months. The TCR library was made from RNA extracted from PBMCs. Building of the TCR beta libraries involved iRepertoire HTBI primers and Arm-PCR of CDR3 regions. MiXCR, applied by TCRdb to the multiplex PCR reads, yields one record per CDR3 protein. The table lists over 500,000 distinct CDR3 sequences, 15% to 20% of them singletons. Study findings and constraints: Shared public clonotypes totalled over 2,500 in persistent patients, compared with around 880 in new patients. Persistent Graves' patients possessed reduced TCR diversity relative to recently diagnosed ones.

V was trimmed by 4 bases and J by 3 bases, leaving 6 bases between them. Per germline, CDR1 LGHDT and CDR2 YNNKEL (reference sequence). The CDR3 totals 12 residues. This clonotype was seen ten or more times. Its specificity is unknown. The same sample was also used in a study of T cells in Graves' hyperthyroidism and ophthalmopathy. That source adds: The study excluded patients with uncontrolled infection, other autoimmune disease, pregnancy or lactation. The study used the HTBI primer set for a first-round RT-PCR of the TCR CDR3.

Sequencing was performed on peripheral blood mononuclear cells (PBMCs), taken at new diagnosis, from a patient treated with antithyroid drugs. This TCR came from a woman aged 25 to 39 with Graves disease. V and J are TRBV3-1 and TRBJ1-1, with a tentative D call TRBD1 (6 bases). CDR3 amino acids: CASSRTDTEAFF. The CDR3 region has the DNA TGTGCCAGCAGCCGGACAGACACTGAAGCTTTCTTT.